This T cell receptor (beta chain) stems from a study of blood T cell repertoires in COVID-19. Study-wide background: Whether acute or convalescent, the COVID-19 samples came from the United States, Italy and Spain. Nucleic acid was either cDNA or gDNA, and it came from T cells, B-cell-depleted T cells, or PBMCs.

Remarks on this clone: Other DNA variants within this sample encode the same CDR3.

Per the original data handling: Counts of nucleated cells, estimated from reference gene primer amplification, were obtained. Sequencing was performed with immunoSEQ multiplex PCR; in TCRdb, only in-frame clones are kept and a portion is missing. Clone size and V and J calls were adopted from that table, with D and trimming inferred from the DNA. The data hold approximately 74,000 clones, with 80% to 90% observed a single time. The V gene's germline CDR1 is MNHEY and CDR2 SMNVEV (reference sequence). Losses at the gene ends were 6 bases for V and 0 bases for J; bases not matched to a gene: 2. There are 14 residues in the CDR3.

Sequenced material: peripheral blood. The receptor's source is a woman aged 80 or over with active or convalescent COVID-19. The chain employs TRBV27 and TRBJ1-5; TRBD1 aligns across 7 bases. In DNA, the CDR3 is TGTGCCAGCAGACGGACAGGTAGCAATCAGCCCCAGCATTTT. Amino acids: CASRRTGSNQPQHF.